The 10 T cell receptor beta chains below come from one sample, sequenced in a study of blood T cell repertoires in COVID-19. Assay: immunoSEQ multiplex PCR; the TCRdb copy retains only in-frame clones and omits some. The profile covers 130,000 to 150,000 clones, with roughly 87% appearing a single time and 3.5% to 4.5% taken by the ten largest. Sequencing used PBMCs or T cells enriched from blood (not recorded which). These receptors were taken from a woman aged 40 to 50 who had been exposed to COVID-19.

The chain has TRBV18 and TRBJ1-2, with D possibly matching TRBD1 (6 bases). Deletions cut 0 bases from V and 5 bases from J, with 10 bases between. The CDR3 is 14 amino acids. Germline loops: CDR1 KGHSH, CDR2 LQKENI. CDR3 protein: CASSPPWGPYGYTF. The CDR3 DNA reads TGTGCCAGCTCACCACCGTGGGGGCCGTATGGCTACACCTTC.

The V call is TRBV5-6, the J call TRBJ2-6; D gene ambiguous. There are 17 residues in the CDR3. Germline CDR1 is SGHDT and CDR2 is YYEEEE. The germline V and J ends were trimmed by 0 bases and 3 bases, with 13 bases remaining between them. In nucleotides, the CDR3 is TGTGCCAGCAGCTTGGTAGGTGCAGGCTATGGGGCCAACGTCCTGACTTTC. Translation: CASSLVGAGYGANVLTF.

The gene calls are TRBV7-2 and TRBJ1-3; perhaps TRBD1 as D (5 bases). The CDR3 covers 14 residues. Trimming removed 5 bases at V and 3 bases at J, with 11 bases between. CDR1 is SGHTA, CDR2 FQGNSA, per germline. CDR3 coding DNA: TGTGCCAGCAGCCGCAGGGAGGATGGAAACACCATATATTTT. This encodes CASSRREDGNTIYF.

The CDR3 here is CASSYRARVYSNQPQHF. Here the CDR3 DNA reads TGTGCCAGCAGTTACAGGGCCAGGGTCTATAGCAATCAGCCCCAGCATTTT. The chain is built from TRBV6-2 or TRBV6-3 and TRBJ1-5; D might be TRBD1 (5 bases). V dropped 2 bases and J dropped 0 bases, with 14 bases sitting between them. This CDR3 is built from 17 residues. CDR1 MNHEY and CDR2 SVGEGT come from the germline V gene.

This rearrangement joins TRBV2 to TRBJ1-2; D is possibly TRBD1 (5 bases). Germline V gene lookup returns CDR1 SNHLY and CDR2 FYNNEI. CDR3 length: 13 residues. Trimming stripped 9 bases from V and 1 base from J, with 12 bases between. The CDR3 coding sequence is TGTGCCAGGGAAGGACACCTTAACTATGGCTACACCTTC. Its translation is CAREGHLNYGYTF.

The rearrangement links TRBV5-4 to TRBJ2-2, with 10 bases matching TRBD2. J was trimmed by 1 base and V by 4 bases; bases with no gene match: 4. The CDR3 totals 16 residues. Germline assignment: CDR1 SGHNT and CDR2 YYREEE (reference sequence). For the CDR3, the DNA is TGTGCCAGCAGCAGGCGGACTAGCGGGAACACCGGGGAGCTGTTTTTT. This translates into CASSRRTSGNTGELFF.

This rearrangement joins TRBV19 to TRBJ1-5; 8 bases line up with TRBD1. The V segment lost 4 bases and the J segment 6 bases; nucleotides outside the gene matches: 2. Germline V lookup: CDR1 LNHDA, CDR2 SQIVND (reference sequence). The CDR3 sequence is 13 residues long. CDR3 region: CASSRTGIQPQHF. The DNA for the CDR3 is TGTGCCAGTAGTAGGACAGGGATTCAGCCCCAGCATTTT.

The chain has TRBV10-2 and TRBJ1-2; D unresolved. V gave up 8 bases and J gave up 8 bases, with 24 bases separating them. CDR1 WSHSY and CDR2 SAAADI come from the germline V gene. This CDR3 comprises 15 residues. The CDR3 DNA reads as TGCGCCAGCCATGACGGTGCGGGGTTGAGGACCGGCTACACCTTC. Protein sequence: CASHDGAGLRTGYTF.

The chain employs TRBV6-6 and TRBJ2-1; D is undetermined. The germline V and J ends were trimmed by 9 bases and 0 bases, with 9 bases remaining between them. The CDR3 spans 13 residues. The V gene's germline CDR1 is MNHNY and CDR2 SVGAGI (reference sequence). The CDR3 sequence is CASLLSSYNEQFF. The CDR3 nucleotides read TGTGCCAGTCTGCTGAGCTCCTACAATGAGCAGTTCTTC.

The chain employs TRBV28 and TRBJ1-1, with D possibly being TRBD1 (5 bases). CDR1 MDHEN and CDR2 SYDVKM come from the germline V gene. The V end was cut by 7 bases, the J end by 1 base, with 16 bases between. This CDR3 has 15 amino acids. For the CDR3, the DNA is TGTGCCAGCATCTCTGCCGGGGGTGGGAACACTGAAGCTTTCTTT. Translation: CASISAGGGNTEAFF.